This T cell receptor beta chain was captured by sequencing in a study of blood T cell repertoires in COVID-19. Methods used by the authors: Reference gene primers were amplified, and this amplification served to estimate nucleated cell counts. Here immunoSEQ multiplex PCR was the method, and the copy in TCRdb shows in-frame clones only, minus some. V, J and clone size were drawn from that table, and D and trimming were deduced from the DNA. The table records 300,000 to 400,000 clones, 90% to 95% of them present only once. This clone has a single count. Researchers sorted participants into cohorts using their self-reported clinical history. Someone with COVID-19 had been met by exposed participants within 2 weeks before study entry. Germline lookup yields CDR1 LNHDA and CDR2 SQIVND (reference sequence). This CDR3 has 14 residues. Trimming removed 1 base at V and 4 bases at J, with 9 bases between.

Sequenced sample: PBMCs or T cells enriched from blood (not recorded which). The receptor was derived from a young woman who had been exposed to COVID-19. This rearrangement joins TRBV19 to TRBJ2-3; tentatively, D is TRBD1 (6 bases). The CDR3 loop reads CASSIGTASDTQYF. The CDR3 DNA reads as TGTGCCAGTAGTATAGGGACAGCCTCAGATACGCAGTATTTT.